The entry below describes one TCR beta chain. Study processing details: Amplification of reference gene primers was used by the study to estimate nucleated cell counts. TCRdb's table, derived via immunoSEQ multiplex PCR, lists solely in-frame clones and lacks some. That table supplies the V and J calls and clone size; D and trimming were determined from the DNA. The sample holds 290,000 or so clones, 90% to 95% seen once. The data derive from a study of blood T cell repertoires in COVID-19. With 0 bases removed from V and 6 bases from J, the gap between germline ends came to 10 bases. Germline values: CDR1 SGHRS, CDR2 YFSETQ. The CDR3 is 13 residues long.

This TCR was sampled from a woman under 40 with COVID-19, enrolled during active disease. The V and J genes are TRBV5-1 and TRBJ2-7, with a weak D call TRBD1 (5 bases). The sample was peripheral blood. The CDR3 region has the DNA TGCGCCAGCAGCTTGGCGGTGGGGCCCGAGCAGTACTTC. Translating it yields CASSLAVGPEQYF.